This T cell receptor (beta chain) derives from a study of CD8 T cells in ankylosing spondylitis. For this clonotype: Its target is not known.

The CDR3 runs 15 residues. From germline, CDR1 is MNHEY and CDR2 SMNVEV (reference sequence). The V and J ends lost 0 bases and 2 bases respectively, with 9 bases between them. Study conclusions and caveats: There was a TCR beta motif, made of several highly homologous variants, that appeared characteristic of ankylosing spondylitis blood.

By quantitative 5'-RACE with molecular barcodes, the TCR beta libraries were made. TCRdb called the 5' RACE reads again in MiXCR, with one record for every CDR3 protein. Here the sample spans some 140,000 distinct CDR3 sequences, more than 15% being singletons. Sequencing was carried out using blood, either unsorted or a sorted T cell fraction (not recorded which). The V and J genes are TRBV27 and TRBJ2-3; no definite D call. This receptor was obtained from a male donor with ankylosing spondylitis. The CDR3 DNA follows: TGTGCCAGCAGTTTATCGATAGGGATCACAGATACGCAGTATTTT. It encodes CASSLSIGITDTQYF.